The 12 T cell receptor beta chains below were found in one sample sequenced in a study of early T cells in non-severe SARS-CoV-2 infection. TCRdb redid the calling of the 5' RACE reads with MiXCR, one entry per CDR3 protein. The data hold around 21,000 distinct CDR3 sequences, with over 5.5% observed a single time. The specimen comprised whole blood, sampled at baseline. The receptors were gathered from an adult who was a healthcare worker with PCR-confirmed SARS-CoV-2 infection or an uninfected control (not recorded which).

In its sample, this clonotype ranks as medium-sized. In nucleotides, the CDR3 is TGTGCCAGCAGTTCCCTTCGGGGGCCGACAAAAAACTATGGCTACACCTTC. It codes for CASSSLRGPTKNYGYTF. The chain is built from TRBV6-6 and TRBJ1-2; D possibly corresponds to TRBD1 (6 bases). This CDR3 is built from 17 residues. V lost 4 bases and J 2 bases, leaving 20 bases between the germline ends. The germline V gene has CDR1 MNHNY and CDR2 SVGAGI (reference sequence).

By share of the sample, this clonotype is medium-sized. The chain links TRBV5-4 to TRBJ1-2, with TRBD1 as a possible D gene (5 bases). Per germline, CDR1 SGHNT and CDR2 YYREEE (reference sequence). This CDR3 is 13 amino acids long. Deletions cut 3 bases from V and 5 bases from J, with 11 bases between. The CDR3 loop reads CASSWGPTYGYTF. The CDR3 region has the DNA TGTGCCAGCAGCTGGGGACCGACGTATGGCTACACCTTC.

The chain couples TRBV4-3 to TRBJ2-5; perhaps TRBD2 as D (6 bases). Between the trimmed V and J ends, which lost 0 bases and 5 bases, there was a span of 13 bases. CDR1 is LGHNA and CDR2 is YSLEER in the germline V gene. The CDR3 is 15 amino acids. The CDR3 DNA follows: TGCGCCAGCAGCCAAGATCGCGGGGTTGGGGAGACCCAGTACTTC. Translating it yields CASSQDRGVGETQYF.

This clonotype was recorded at least ten times. The V gene is TRBV7-2, the J gene TRBJ2-2; TRBD1 or TRBD2 may be the D gene (6 bases each). The CDR3 is made up of 15 amino acids. V was trimmed by 7 bases and J by 3 bases, leaving 15 bases between them. The V gene's germline CDR1 is SGHTA and CDR2 FQGNSA. CDR3 residues: CASKIRGGDTGELFF. CDR3 sequence (DNA): TGTGCCAGCAAAATCAGGGGCGGGGACACCGGGGAGCTGTTTTTT. Using reference TRBV7-2 and TRBJ2-2 for the parts outside the CDR3, the full variable domain is GAGVSQSPSNKVTEKGKDVELRCDPISGHTALYWYRQSLGQGLEFLIYFQGNSAPDKSGLPSDRFSAERTGGSVSTLTIQRTQQEDSAVYLCASKIRGGDTGELFFGEGSRLTVL.

This clonotype came up many times. The chain carries TRBV7-2 and TRBJ1-4; tentative D call: TRBD1 (6 bases). CDR1 SGHTA and CDR2 FQGNSA come from the germline V gene. This CDR3 comprises 17 residues. V shed 1 base and J shed 8 bases, with 20 bases lying between them. CDR3 in DNA: TGTGCCAGCAGCTTAGTAGCCCTACAGGGTGCGGGAGAAAAACTGTTTTTT. Translated: CASSLVALQGAGEKLFF.

This clonotype was recorded a few times. V is TRBV20-1 and J is TRBJ2-7; possibly TRBD1 or TRBD2 for D (6 bases each). CDR1 and CDR2 from the germline V gene are DFQATT and SNEGSKA (reference sequence). This CDR3 comprises 12 residues. The CDR3 sequence is CSPLGAGNEQYF. In nucleotides, the CDR3 is TGCAGCCCTTTGGGGGCGGGGAACGAGCAGTACTTC.

The rearrangement links TRBV5-6 to TRBJ1-2, with D possibly matching TRBD1 (5 bases). Per germline, CDR1 SGHDT and CDR2 YYEEEE. This CDR3 comprises 14 residues. The V and J ends lost 4 bases and 4 bases respectively, with 14 bases between them. CDR3 residues: CASSPGTTAYGYTF. DNA for the CDR3: TGTGCCAGCAGCCCTGGGACGACTGCCTATGGCTACACCTTC.

This clonotype has a count of ten or more. The V call is TRBV7-8, the J call TRBJ1-1; D not resolved. V lost 0 bases and J 3 bases, leaving 8 bases between the germline ends. Germline values: CDR1 SGHVS, CDR2 FQNEAQ. CDR3 length equals 14 residues. The CDR3 protein is CASSLAMDDTEAFF. In nucleotides, the CDR3 is TGTGCCAGCAGCTTAGCTATGGATGACACTGAAGCTTTCTTT.

This clonotype has ten or more counts. The chain joins TRBV6-5 to TRBJ2-2; possible D gene TRBD1, 5 bases. Germline CDR1 and CDR2: MNHEY and SVGAGI. This CDR3 contains 15 residues. The V end was cut by 6 bases, the J end by 0 bases, with 11 bases between. The DNA of the CDR3 is TGTGCCAGCAGAGAGACAGATTCGAACACCGGGGAGCTGTTTTTT. Protein product: CASRETDSNTGELFF.

This clonotype was counted between two and nine times. V usage is TRBV9 and J usage is TRBJ2-7, with 7 bases aligning to TRBD1. Trimming at V came to 2 bases and at J to 5 bases, leaving 7 bases not matched to a gene. CDR1 and CDR2 from the germline V gene are SGDLS and YYNGEE. The CDR3 sequence is 14 residues long. The CDR3 DNA follows: TGTGCCAGCAGCGTGGGCGACAGGGCTAACGAGCAGTACTTC. This gives the protein CASSVGDRANEQYF.

The chain is built from TRBV28 and TRBJ2-7; possibly TRBD2 for D (8 bases). The CDR3 loop spans 13 amino acids. CDR1 is MDHEN and CDR2 is SYDVKM in the germline V gene. The V end lost 9 bases, the J end lost 2 bases, and 14 bases lay between the germline ends. The CDR3 spells CASTGGTAYEQYF. The DNA of the CDR3 is TGTGCCAGTACGGGAGGGACAGCCTACGAGCAGTACTTC.

There are many counts of this clonotype. V is TRBV6-6 and J is TRBJ1-5; D is undetermined. Germline values: CDR1 MNHNY, CDR2 SVGAGI (reference sequence). Trimming took off 4 bases at V and 7 bases at J, with 14 bases between the two ends. This CDR3 is built from 14 residues. This CDR3 is CASSSEGAGQPQHF. In nucleotides, the CDR3 is TGTGCCAGCAGTTCCGAGGGCGCGGGGCAGCCCCAGCATTTT.